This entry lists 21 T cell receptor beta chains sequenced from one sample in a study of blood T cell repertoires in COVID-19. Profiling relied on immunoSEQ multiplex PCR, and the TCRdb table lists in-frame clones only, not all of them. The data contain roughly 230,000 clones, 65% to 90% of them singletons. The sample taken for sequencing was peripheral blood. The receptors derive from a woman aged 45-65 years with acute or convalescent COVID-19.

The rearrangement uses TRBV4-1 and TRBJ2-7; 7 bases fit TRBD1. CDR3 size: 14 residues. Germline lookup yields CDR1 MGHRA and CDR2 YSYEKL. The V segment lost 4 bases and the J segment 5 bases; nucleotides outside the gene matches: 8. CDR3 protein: CASSPPGTVDEQYF. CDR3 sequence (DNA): TGCGCCAGCAGCCCACCGGGGACAGTTGACGAGCAGTACTTC.

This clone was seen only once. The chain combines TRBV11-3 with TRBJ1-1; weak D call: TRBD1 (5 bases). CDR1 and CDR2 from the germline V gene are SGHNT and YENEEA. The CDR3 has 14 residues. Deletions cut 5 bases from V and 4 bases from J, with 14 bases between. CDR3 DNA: TGTGCCAGCAGCCCCCGTGGGGGGTCCACTGAAGCTTTCTTT. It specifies CASSPRGGSTEAFF.

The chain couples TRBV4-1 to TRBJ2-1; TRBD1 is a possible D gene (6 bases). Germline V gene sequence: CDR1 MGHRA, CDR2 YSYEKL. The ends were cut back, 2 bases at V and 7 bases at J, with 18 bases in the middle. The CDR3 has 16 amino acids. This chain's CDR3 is CASSQPQGVGVNEQFF. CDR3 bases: TGCGCCAGCAGCCAACCACAGGGAGTAGGGGTAAATGAGCAGTTCTTC.

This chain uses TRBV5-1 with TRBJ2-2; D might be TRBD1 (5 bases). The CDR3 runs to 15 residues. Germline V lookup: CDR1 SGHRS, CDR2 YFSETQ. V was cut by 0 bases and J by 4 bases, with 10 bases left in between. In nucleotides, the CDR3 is TGCGCCAGCAGCTTGGACGCAGGGATCACCGGGGAGCTGTTTTTT. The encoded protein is CASSLDAGITGELFF. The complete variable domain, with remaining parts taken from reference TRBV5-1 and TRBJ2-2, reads KAGVTQTPRYLIKTRGQQVTLSCSPISGHRSVSWYQQTPGQGLQFLFEYFSETQRNKGNFPGRFSGRQFSNSRSEMNVSTLELGDSALYLCASSLDAGITGELFFGEGSRLTVL.

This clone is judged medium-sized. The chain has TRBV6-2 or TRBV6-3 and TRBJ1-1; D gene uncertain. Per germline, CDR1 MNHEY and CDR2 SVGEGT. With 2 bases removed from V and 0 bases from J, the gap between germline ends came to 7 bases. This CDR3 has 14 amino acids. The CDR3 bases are TGTGCCAGCAGTTACGCCGAGTTGAACACTGAAGCTTTCTTT. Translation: CASSYAELNTEAFF.

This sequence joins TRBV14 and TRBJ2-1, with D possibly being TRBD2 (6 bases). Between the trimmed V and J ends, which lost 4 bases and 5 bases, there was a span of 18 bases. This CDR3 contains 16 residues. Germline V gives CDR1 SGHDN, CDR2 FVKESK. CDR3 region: CASSPGLTRAHNEQFF. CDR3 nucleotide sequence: TGTGCCAGCAGCCCTGGACTAACCCGGGCCCACAATGAGCAGTTCTTC.

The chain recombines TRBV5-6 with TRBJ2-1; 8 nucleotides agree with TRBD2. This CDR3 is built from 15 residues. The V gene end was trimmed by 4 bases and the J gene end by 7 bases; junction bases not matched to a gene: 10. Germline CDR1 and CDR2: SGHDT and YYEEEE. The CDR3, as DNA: TGTGCCAGCAGCCCCGGGGGGGGGCTCGTAAATGAGCAGTTCTTC. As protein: CASSPGGGLVNEQFF.

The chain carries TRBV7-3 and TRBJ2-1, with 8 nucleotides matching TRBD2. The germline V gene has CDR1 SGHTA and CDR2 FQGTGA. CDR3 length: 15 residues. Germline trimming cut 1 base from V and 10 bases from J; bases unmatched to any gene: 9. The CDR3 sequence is CASSLNAGGTSEQFF. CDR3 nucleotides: TGTGCCAGCAGCTTAAACGCGGGGGGAACAAGCGAGCAGTTCTTC. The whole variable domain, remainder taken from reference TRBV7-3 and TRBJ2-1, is GAGVSQTPSNKVTEKGKYVELRCDPISGHTALYWYRQSLGQGPEFLIYFQGTGAADDSGLPNDRFFAVRPEGSVSTLKIQRTERGDSAVYLCASSLNAGGTSEQFFGPGTRLTVL.

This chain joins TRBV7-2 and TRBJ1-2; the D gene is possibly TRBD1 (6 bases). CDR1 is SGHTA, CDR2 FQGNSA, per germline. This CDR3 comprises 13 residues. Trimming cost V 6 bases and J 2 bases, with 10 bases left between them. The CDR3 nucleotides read TGTGCCAGCAGTAACAGGGCAAACTATGGCTACACCTTC. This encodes CASSNRANYGYTF.

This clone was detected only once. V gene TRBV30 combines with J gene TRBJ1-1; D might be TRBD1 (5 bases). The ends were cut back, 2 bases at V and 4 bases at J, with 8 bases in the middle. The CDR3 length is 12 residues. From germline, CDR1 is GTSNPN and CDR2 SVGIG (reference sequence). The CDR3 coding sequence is TGTGCCTGGAGTCCAGGGCCCACTGAAGCTTTCTTT. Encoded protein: CAWSPGPTEAFF.

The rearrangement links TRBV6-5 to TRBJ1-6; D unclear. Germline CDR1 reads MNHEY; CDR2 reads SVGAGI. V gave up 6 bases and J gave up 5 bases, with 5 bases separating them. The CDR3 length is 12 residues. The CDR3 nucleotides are TGTGCCAGCAGCACAGATAATTCACCCCTCCACTTT. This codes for CASSTDNSPLHF.

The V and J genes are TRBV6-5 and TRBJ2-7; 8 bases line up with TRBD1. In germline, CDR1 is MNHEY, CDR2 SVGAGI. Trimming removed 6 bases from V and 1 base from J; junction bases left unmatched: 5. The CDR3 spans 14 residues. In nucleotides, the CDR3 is TGTGCCAGCAGCGAGGACAGGGATTCCTACGAGCAGTACTTC. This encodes CASSEDRDSYEQYF.

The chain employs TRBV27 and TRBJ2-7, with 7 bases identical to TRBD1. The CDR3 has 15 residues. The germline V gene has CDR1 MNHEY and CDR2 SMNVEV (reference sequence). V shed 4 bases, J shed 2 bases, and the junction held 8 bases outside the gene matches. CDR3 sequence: CASSWTTGQPYEQYF. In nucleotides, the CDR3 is TGTGCCAGCAGTTGGACAACGGGACAGCCCTACGAGCAGTACTTC.

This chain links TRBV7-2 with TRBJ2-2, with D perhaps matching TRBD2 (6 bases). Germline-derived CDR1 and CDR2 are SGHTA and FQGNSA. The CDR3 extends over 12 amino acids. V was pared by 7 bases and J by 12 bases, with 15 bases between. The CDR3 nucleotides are TGTGCCAGCAACTTTGGGGCGGGGAAGCTGTTTTTT. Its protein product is CASNFGAGKLFF.

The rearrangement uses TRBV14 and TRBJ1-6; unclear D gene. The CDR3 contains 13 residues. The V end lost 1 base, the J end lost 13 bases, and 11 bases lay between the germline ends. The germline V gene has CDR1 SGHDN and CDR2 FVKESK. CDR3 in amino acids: CASSQVPGFPLHF. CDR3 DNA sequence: TGTGCCAGCAGCCAAGTACCGGGGTTTCCCCTCCACTTT.

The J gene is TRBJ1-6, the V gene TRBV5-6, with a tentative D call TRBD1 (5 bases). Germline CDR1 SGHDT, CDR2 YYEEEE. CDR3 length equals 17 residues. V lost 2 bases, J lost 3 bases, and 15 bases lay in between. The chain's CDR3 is CASSFVLRGDYNSPLHF. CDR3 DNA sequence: TGTGCCAGCAGCTTCGTTCTCCGGGGGGACTATAATTCACCCCTCCACTTT.

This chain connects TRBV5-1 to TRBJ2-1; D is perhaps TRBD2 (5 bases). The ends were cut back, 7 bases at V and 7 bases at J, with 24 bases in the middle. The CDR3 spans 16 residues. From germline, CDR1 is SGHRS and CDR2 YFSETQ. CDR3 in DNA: TGCGCCAGCGCAACTGAACCGGGAAACAGACAAAATGAGCAGTTCTTC. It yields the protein CASATEPGNRQNEQFF.

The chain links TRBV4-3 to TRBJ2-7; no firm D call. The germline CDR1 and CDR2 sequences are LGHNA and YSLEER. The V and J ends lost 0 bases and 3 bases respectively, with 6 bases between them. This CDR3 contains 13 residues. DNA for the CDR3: TGCGCCAGCAGCCAAGATAGAAACTACGAGCAGTACTTC. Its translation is CASSQDRNYEQYF.

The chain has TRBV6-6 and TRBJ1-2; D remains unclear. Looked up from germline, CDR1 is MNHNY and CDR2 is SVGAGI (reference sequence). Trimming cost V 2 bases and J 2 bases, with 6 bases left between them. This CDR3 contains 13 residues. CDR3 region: CASSYDNNYGYTF. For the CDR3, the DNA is TGTGCCAGCAGTTACGACAACAACTATGGCTACACCTTC.

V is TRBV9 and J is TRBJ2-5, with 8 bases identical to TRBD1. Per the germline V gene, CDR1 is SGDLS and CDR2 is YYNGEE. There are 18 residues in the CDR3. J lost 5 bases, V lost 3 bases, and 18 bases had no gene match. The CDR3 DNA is TGTGCCAGCAGCGCTTCCTCCGGGACAGGTGCGGTAGTGGAGACCCAGTACTTC. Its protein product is CASSASSGTGAVVETQYF.

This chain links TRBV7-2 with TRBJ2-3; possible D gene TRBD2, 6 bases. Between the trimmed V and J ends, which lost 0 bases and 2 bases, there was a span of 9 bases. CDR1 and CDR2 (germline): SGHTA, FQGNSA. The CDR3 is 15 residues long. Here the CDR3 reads CASSLAGTDTDTQYF. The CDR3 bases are TGTGCCAGCAGCTTAGCGGGGACTGACACAGATACGCAGTATTTT.